This T cell receptor (beta chain) was retrieved from a study of TIL therapy for anti-PD-1-resistant metastatic lung cancer. Study in general: Most patients had lung adenocarcinoma. Median tumor mutation burden was under 1.6 mutations per megabase.

The immunoSEQ assay was v3. Survey-level samples got 2 million or so read pairs; deep-level samples got roughly 5-6 million. Repertoires were generated with immunoSEQ multiplex PCR, while TCRdb's copy carries only in-frame clones and drops some. The table includes tens of thousands of clones, around 79% detected once. Germline V gives CDR1 SGHRS, CDR2 YFSETQ. The CDR3 is made up of 15 amino acids. V lost 0 bases to trimming and J lost 0 bases, with 9 bases between them. The time point here: pre-treatment sample, taken before nivolumab and TIL therapy. The clonotype comes from a person between 30 and 80 years old with non-small cell lung cancer. Sequencing was performed on blood, taken at baseline. The chain employs TRBV5-1 and TRBJ1-1; D call uncertain. CDR3 sequence (DNA): TGCGCCAGCAGCTTGGCCACCAGGATGAACACTGAAGCTTTCTTT. It encodes CASSLATRMNTEAFF.